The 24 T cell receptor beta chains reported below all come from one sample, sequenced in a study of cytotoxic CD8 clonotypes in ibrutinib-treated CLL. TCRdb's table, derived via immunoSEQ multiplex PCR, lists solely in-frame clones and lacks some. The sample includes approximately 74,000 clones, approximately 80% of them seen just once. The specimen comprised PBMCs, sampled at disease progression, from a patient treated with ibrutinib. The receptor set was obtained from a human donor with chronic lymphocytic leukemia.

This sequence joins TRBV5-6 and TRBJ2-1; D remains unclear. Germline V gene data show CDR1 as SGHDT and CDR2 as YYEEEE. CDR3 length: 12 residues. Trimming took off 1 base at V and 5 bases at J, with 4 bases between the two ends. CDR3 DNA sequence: TGTGCCAGCAGCTTGTTAAACAATGAGCAGTTCTTC. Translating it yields CASSLLNNEQFF.

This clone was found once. The CDR3 loop reads CASRLGISNQPQHF. CDR3 nucleotide sequence: TGTGCCAGTAGGTTAGGTATAAGCAATCAGCCCCAGCATTTT. V is TRBV19 and J is TRBJ1-5; D ambiguous. This CDR3 contains 14 residues. Trimming removed 6 bases at V and 1 base at J, with 10 bases between. Germline CDR1 is LNHDA and CDR2 is SQIVND (reference sequence).

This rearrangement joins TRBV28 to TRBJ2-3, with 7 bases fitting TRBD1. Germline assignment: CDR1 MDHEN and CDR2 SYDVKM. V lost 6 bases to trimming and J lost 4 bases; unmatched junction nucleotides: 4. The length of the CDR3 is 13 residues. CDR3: CASRRQGADTQYF. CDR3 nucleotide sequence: TGTGCCAGCAGGCGACAGGGCGCAGATACGCAGTATTTT.

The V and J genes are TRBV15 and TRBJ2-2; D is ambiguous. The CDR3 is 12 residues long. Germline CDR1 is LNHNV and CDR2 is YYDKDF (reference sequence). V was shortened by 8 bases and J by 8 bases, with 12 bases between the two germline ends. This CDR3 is CATEAERGELFF. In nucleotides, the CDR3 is TGTGCCACCGAGGCCGAACGGGGGGAGCTGTTTTTT.

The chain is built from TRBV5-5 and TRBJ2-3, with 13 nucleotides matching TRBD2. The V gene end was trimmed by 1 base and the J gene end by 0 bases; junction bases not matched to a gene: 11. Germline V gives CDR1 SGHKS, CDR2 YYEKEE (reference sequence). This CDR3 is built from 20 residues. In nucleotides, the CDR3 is TGTGCCAGCAGCTTGCAGATCCCGGGACTAGCGGGGACTAGCACAGATACGCAGTATTTT. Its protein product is CASSLQIPGLAGTSTDTQYF.

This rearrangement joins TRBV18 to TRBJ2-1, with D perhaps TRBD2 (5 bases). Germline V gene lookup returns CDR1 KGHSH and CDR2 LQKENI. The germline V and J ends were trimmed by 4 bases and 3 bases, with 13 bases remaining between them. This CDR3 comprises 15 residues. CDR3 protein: CASSLVTRGYNEQFF. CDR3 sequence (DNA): TGTGCCAGCTCACTAGTAACTCGGGGCTACAATGAGCAGTTCTTC.

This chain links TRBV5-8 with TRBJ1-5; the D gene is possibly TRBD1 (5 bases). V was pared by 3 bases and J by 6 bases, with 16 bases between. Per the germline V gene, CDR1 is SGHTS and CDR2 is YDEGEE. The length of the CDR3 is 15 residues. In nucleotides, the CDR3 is TGTGCCAGCAGCTCGGGAGCGGGGGGAGGTCAGCCCCAGCATTTT. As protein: CASSSGAGGGQPQHF.

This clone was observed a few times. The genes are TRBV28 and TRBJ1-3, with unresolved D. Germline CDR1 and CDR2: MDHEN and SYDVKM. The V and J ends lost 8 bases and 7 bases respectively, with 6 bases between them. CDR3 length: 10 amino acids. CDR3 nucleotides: TGTGCCAGCCTGGGGAACACCATATATTTT. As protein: CASLGNTIYF.

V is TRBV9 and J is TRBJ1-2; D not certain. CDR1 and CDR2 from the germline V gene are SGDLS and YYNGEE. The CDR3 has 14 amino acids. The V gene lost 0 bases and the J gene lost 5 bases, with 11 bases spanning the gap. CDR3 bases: TGTGCCAGCAGCGTAGGAAACAGAGGGTATGGCTACACCTTC. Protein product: CASSVGNRGYGYTF.

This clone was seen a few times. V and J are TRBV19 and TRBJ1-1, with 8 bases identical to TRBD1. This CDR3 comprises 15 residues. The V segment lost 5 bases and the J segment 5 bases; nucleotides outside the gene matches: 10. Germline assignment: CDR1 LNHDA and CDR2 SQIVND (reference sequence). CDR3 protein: CASSAQTGVGTEAFF. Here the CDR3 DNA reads TGTGCCAGTAGTGCCCAGACAGGGGTCGGTACTGAAGCTTTCTTT.

CDR3 residues: CASSTGRGQTEAFF. The CDR3 nucleotides read TGTGCCAGCAGCACCGGCCGCGGACAGACTGAAGCTTTCTTT. The chain employs TRBV21-1 and TRBJ1-1; the tabulated D call, TRBD1, remains unverified against the DNA. TRBV21-1 is termed a pseudogene. The CDR3 consists of 14 residues.

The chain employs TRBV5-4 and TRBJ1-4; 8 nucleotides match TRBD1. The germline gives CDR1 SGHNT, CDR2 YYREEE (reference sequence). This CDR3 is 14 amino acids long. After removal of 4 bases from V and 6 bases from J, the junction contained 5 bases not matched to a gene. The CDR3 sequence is CASSRDRGDEKLFF. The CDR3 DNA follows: TGTGCCAGCAGCCGTGACAGGGGAGATGAAAAACTGTTTTTT.

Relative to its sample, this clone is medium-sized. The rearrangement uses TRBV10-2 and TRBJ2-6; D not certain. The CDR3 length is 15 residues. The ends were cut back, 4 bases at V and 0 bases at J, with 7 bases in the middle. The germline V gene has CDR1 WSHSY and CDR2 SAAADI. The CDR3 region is CASSGGDSGANVLTF. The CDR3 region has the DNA TGCGCCAGCAGTGGTGGTGACTCTGGGGCCAACGTCCTGACTTTC.

The CDR3 region has the DNA TGTGCCAGCAGCTCCTACCAGCGGGGGGTTCTGGGCGGGGAGCTGTTTTTT. Residues: CASSSYQRGVLGGELFF. This chain joins TRBV5-4 and TRBJ2-2, with 9 bases fitting TRBD2. Looked up from germline, CDR1 is SGHNT and CDR2 is YYREEE (reference sequence). The CDR3 covers 17 residues. Losses at the gene ends were 3 bases for V and 7 bases for J; bases not matched to a gene: 13.

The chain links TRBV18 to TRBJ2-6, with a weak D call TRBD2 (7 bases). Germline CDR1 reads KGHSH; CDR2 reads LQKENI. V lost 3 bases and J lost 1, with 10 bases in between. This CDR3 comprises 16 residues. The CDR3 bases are TGTGCCAGCTCACCGGGAGGGACATCTGGGGCCAACGTCCTGACTTTC. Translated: CASSPGGTSGANVLTF.

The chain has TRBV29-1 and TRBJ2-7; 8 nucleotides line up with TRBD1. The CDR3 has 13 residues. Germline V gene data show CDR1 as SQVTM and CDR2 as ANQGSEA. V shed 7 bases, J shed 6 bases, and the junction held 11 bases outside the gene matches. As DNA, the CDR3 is TGCAGCGCCGTGGGGCAGGGGGCCCTCGAGCAGTACTTC. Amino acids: CSAVGQGALEQYF.

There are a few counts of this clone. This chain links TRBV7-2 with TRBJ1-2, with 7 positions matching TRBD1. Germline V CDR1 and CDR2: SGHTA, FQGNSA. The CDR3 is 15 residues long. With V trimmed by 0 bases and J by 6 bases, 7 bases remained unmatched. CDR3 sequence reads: CASSLATGTAHGYTF. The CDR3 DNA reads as TGTGCCAGCAGCTTAGCGACAGGGACCGCACATGGCTACACCTTC.

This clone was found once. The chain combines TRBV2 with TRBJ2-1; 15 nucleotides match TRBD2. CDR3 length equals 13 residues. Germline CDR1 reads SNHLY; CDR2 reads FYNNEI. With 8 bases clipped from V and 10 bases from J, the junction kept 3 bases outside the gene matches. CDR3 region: CASGGLAGGEQFF. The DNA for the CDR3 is TGTGCCAGCGGGGGACTAGCGGGAGGAGAGCAGTTCTTC.

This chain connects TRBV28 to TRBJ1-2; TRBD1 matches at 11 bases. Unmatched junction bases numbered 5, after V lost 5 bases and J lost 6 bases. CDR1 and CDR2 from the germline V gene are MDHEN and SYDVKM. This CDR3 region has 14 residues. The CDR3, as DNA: TGTGCCAGCAGTCCCTGGACAGGGGGCGATGGCTACACCTTC. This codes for CASSPWTGGDGYTF.

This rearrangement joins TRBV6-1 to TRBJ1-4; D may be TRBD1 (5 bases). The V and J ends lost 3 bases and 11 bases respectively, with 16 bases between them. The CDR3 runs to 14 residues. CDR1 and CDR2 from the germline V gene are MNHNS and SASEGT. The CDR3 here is CASSEGGTRRKLFF. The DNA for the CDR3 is TGTGCCAGCAGTGAGGGGGGGACCCGGCGGAAACTGTTTTTT.

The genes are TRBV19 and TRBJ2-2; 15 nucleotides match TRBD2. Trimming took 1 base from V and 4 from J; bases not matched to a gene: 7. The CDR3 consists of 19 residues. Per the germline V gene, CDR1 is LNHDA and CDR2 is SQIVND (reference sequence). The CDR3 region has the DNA TGTGCCAGTAGTATAGCGGGGTGGGGACTAGCGGGAGGCACCGGGGAGCTGTTTTTT. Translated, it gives CASSIAGWGLAGGTGELFF.

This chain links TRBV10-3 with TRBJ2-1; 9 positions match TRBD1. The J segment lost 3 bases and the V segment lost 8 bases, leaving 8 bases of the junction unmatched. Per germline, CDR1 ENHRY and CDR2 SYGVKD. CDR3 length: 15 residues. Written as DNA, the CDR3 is TGTGCCATCGCATCGCCGGGACAGGGCTACAATGAGCAGTTCTTC. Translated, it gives CAIASPGQGYNEQFF.

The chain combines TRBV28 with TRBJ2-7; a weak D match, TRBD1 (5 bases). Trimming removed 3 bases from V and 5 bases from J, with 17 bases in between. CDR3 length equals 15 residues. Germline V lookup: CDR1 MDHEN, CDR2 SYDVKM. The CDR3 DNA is TGTGCCAGCAGTTTCGTTAGGCAGGGTCTTGACGAGCAGTACTTC. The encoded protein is CASSFVRQGLDEQYF.

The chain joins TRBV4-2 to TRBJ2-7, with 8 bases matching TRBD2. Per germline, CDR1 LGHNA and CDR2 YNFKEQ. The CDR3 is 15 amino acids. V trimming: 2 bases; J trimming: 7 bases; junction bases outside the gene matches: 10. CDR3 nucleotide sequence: TGTGCCAGCAGCCAATCCCCGGGGGGGAGTTTAGAGCAGTACTTC. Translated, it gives CASSQSPGGSLEQYF.